This TCR beta chain was sequenced during a study of cytomegalovirus exposure and HLA in healthy donors. Study conclusions and caveats: Specificity of three CMV-associated chains for CMV antigens was verified in vitro. A later analysis linked a missense DCLRE1C variant to TCR beta V- and J-gene trimming.

This PCR relied on a set of 60 Vbeta primers and 13 Jbeta primers. The data were produced by immunoSEQ multiplex PCR, yet TCRdb's version contains in-frame clones alone and is incomplete. The repertoire has about 150,000 clones, 70% to 85% of them found once; the top ten carry about 6.1%. As regards this clone: Its target is not known.

V shed 4 bases, J shed 5 bases, and the junction held 5 bases outside the gene matches. The CDR3 runs 14 residues. CDR1 and CDR2 from the germline V gene are SNHLY and FYNNEI. V usage is TRBV2 and J usage is TRBJ2-3; 8 nucleotides agree with TRBD1. Specimen: PBMCs. This clonotype was obtained from a woman aged 45-60 years in good health and CMV-seropositive. For the CDR3, the DNA is TGTGCCAGCAGTGTTAACAGGGGGATAGATACGCAGTATTTT. Residues: CASSVNRGIDTQYF.